Listed below are T cell receptor beta chains from one sample, sequenced in a study of T cell changes during pregnancy in multiple sclerosis. TCRdb keeps only in-frame clones here, not all; method: immunoSEQ multiplex PCR. The sample holds tens of thousands of clones; roughly 92% are singletons and the top ten take about 2%. The sample consisted of peripheral blood, taken after pregnancy. These receptors originate from a female donor with multiple sclerosis, enrolled in a pregnancy study. CDR3s leave out the opening cysteine and the closing phenylalanine or tryptophan.

j_call v_call cdr3_aa
TRBJ2-7 TRBV11-2 ASSLAFRDKTYEQY
TRBJ2-1 TRBV29-1 SVEVQGNEQF
TRBJ1-5 TRBV19 ASSIDRGNQPQH
TRBJ2-2 TRBV7-8 ASSSLAGGNTGELF
TRBJ1-5 TRBV30 AWSGGDNQPQH
TRBJ1-3 TRBV6-5 ASSFDSNSGNTIY
TRBJ2-7 TRBV5-1 ASSPSGQSSYEQY
TRBJ1-2 TRBV9 ASSHTLSPGYT
TRBJ2-2 TRBV5-5 ASSTGQAILHGELF
TRBJ1-2 TRBV19 ASSPGQYYGYT
TRBJ1-3 TRBV5-6 ASSSLGEGNTIY
TRBJ2-7 TRBV5-1 ASSSKTGGGYEQY
TRBJ1-2 TRBV19 ASSIPPREGNYGYT
TRBJ1-1 TRBV25-1 ASSEPGNTEAF
TRBJ1-2 TRBV10-3 AISENGVEYGYT
TRBJ2-7 TRBV5-1 ASSPRGDLSSYEQY
TRBJ2-7 TRBV11-1 ASSRSESSSYEQY
TRBJ2-3 TRBV7-2 ASSLEVLASDTQY
TRBJ2-1 TRBV7-9 ASSLSFNEQF
TRBJ2-3 TRBV13 ASSVGTGGTDTQY
TRBJ1-2 TRBV30 AWSVYRGYGYT
TRBJ1-2 TRBV30 AWSVHRTPPGNGYT
TRBJ2-6 TRBV15 ATSRGTGMAGANVLT
TRBJ1-1 TRBV20-1 SARSGGDAF
TRBJ1-5 TRBV6-5 ASSPFAGGQPQH
TRBJ2-5 TRBV27 ASSLLTRTGLQETQY
TRBJ2-7 TRBV30 AWSEPKGRQY
TRBJ2-7 TRBV7-2 ASSPGGLADREQY
TRBJ2-7 TRBV18 ASSPPGTSGGQY
TRBJ2-5 TRBV6-6 ASSSRVTRAETQY
TRBJ1-2 TRBV6-5 ASSYDMGPGYT
TRBJ2-7 TRBV10-1 ASSAPGTDYEQY
TRBJ2-7 TRBV2 ASSGTLLSYEQY
TRBJ1-1 TRBV6-6 ASKTRQGSSTEAF
TRBJ2-7 TRBV7-9 ASSITSGRAYEQY
TRBJ2-5 TRBV25-1 ASSHGTSGSLQETQY